The 7 T cell receptor beta chains presented below share a single source sample, sequenced in a study of molecular identifiers for immune sequencing clone quantification. MiXCR, run by TCRdb on the PCR reads, gives a single entry per CDR3 protein. The data hold about 640,000 distinct CDR3 sequences, with about 20% observed a single time. Sequenced sample: naive CD8+ T cells from blood, with Jurkat cell RNA spiked in. Subset given: FACS-sorted CD8+CD4-CCR7+CD45RA+ naive T cells. All receptors derive from a human donor in good health. Some libraries in this study had Jurkat cell RNA spiked in.

In its sample, this clonotype was seen many times. The gene calls are TRBV27 and TRBJ2-7, with D possibly TRBD1 on 5 matching bases. This CDR3 comprises 14 residues. V shed 3 bases and J shed 2 bases, with 11 bases lying between them. Germline V CDR1 and CDR2: MNHEY, SMNVEV (reference sequence). CDR3 loop: CASSFPGPTYEQYF. In nucleotides, the CDR3 is TGTGCCAGCAGTTTCCCAGGGCCTACCTACGAGCAGTACTTC.

This clonotype showed up many times. The chain combines TRBV20-1 with TRBJ2-7; TRBD1 matches at 9 bases. Germline V gene lookup returns CDR1 DFQATT and CDR2 SNEGSKA (reference sequence). V trimming: 0 bases; J trimming: 2 bases; junction bases outside the gene matches: 5. The CDR3 is 15 amino acids. The CDR3 here is CSARDRTGVTYEQYF. The CDR3 bases are TGCAGTGCTAGAGATAGGACAGGGGTAACCTACGAGCAGTACTTC.

V is TRBV21-1 and J is TRBJ2-7; the D call in the table, TRBD2, was not verified against the DNA. TRBV21-1 is labeled a pseudogene. CDR3 length: 16 residues. The CDR3 protein is CASSKRRTLGSYEQYF. CDR3 DNA: TGTGCCAGCAGCAAAAGAAGGACGCTAGGTTCCTACGAGCAGTACTTC.

About this clonotype itself: A much larger clone differs by one base, so this may be a read error. CDR3 nucleotide sequence: TGTGCCAGCAGCTTGGTGACGAGAGGGGGCTCTGAGCAGTCCTTC. Encoded protein: CASSLVTRGGSEQSF. This rearrangement joins TRBV5-6 to TRBJ2-1; 7 bases match TRBD1. CDR3 length: 15 amino acids. Germline lookup yields CDR1 SGHDT and CDR2 YYEEEE.

This clonotype was seen more than once but under ten times. The chain uses TRBV20-1 and TRBJ1-1, with 8 bases identical to TRBD1. This CDR3 comprises 17 residues. J was trimmed by 7 bases and V by 6 bases; bases with no gene match: 22. Germline-derived CDR1 and CDR2 are DFQATT and SNEGSKA (reference sequence). The CDR3 coding sequence is TGCAGTGCCACAGAGTCCTTTTACAGGACAGGGTTGGGTGAAGCTTTCTTT. This codes for CSATESFYRTGLGEAFF.

The sample holds many counts of this clonotype. The V gene is TRBV9, the J gene TRBJ2-7; D is unresolved. Per germline, CDR1 SGDLS and CDR2 YYNGEE. The V end lost 4 bases, the J end lost 6 bases, and 11 bases lay between the germline ends. The CDR3 has 12 residues. The CDR3 is CASSPSLGEQYF. As DNA, the CDR3 is TGTGCCAGCAGCCCGTCATTAGGCGAGCAGTACTTC. The variable domain in full, completed from reference TRBV9 and TRBJ2-7, reads DSGVTQTPKHLITATGQRVTLRCSPRSGDLSVYWYQQSLDQGLQFLIQYYNGEERAKGNILERFSAQQFPDLHSELNLSSLELGDSALYFCASSPSLGEQYFGPGTRLTVT.

This chain connects TRBV7-8 to TRBJ2-7; the D is unclear. The V and J ends lost 7 bases and 3 bases respectively, with 19 bases between them. Germline CDR1 reads SGHVS; CDR2 reads FQNEAQ. The CDR3 covers 15 residues. The CDR3 DNA reads TGTGCCAGCAACACCCCTTGGCAGGCCAACTACGAGCAGTACTTC. It specifies CASNTPWQANYEQYF.